Below, 16 T cell receptor beta chains from the same sample are listed, as sequenced in a study of T cells after yellow fever vaccination (dated by TCRdb to the late 2010s). Explained via the paper, the treatment or condition label denotes: live attenuated yellow fever vaccine strain. Library preparation employed 5' RACE. TCRdb shows the sequencer as Illumina HiSeq 2500. Starting from the raw public reads, TCRdb applied fastp trimming at Q25, assembled clones with MiXCR and retained in-frame beta chains. Records with the same CDR3 protein are collapsed into one entry carrying the most frequent genes and DNA. The sample table contains approximately 300,000 distinct CDR3 sequences; only one count was recorded for 8.7% of them. In total, the top ten clones hold about a sixth of the sample. The material was PBMCs, obtained on the day of the first yellow fever vaccination. Every receptor here comes from a man aged 18-30 years who received the YFV17D yellow fever vaccine.

There are a few counts of this clonotype. The V gene is TRBV3-1, the J gene TRBJ2-1; 12 bases are shared with TRBD2. This CDR3 region has 16 residues. Trimming at V came to 4 bases and at J to 10 bases, leaving 11 bases not matched to a gene. Germline V gene data show CDR1 as LGHDT and CDR2 as YNNKEL (reference sequence). Written as DNA, the CDR3 is TGTGCCAGCAGCCCCTCCCTGACTAGCGGGGGTTACGAGCAGTTCTTC. It is translated as CASSPSLTSGGYEQFF.

The rearrangement links TRBV30 to TRBJ1-5; D not certain. V shed 3 bases and J shed 7 bases, with 13 bases lying between them. Germline V gives CDR1 GTSNPN, CDR2 SVGIG (reference sequence). The CDR3 length is 13 residues. The CDR3 loop is CAWSPQHQQPQHF. The CDR3, as DNA: TGTGCCTGGAGCCCCCAACACCAACAGCCCCAGCATTTT.

This clonotype was counted a few times. This may arise from a read error, as a much more abundant clone is one base away. This chain uses TRBV2 with TRBJ1-5, with D perhaps TRBD1 (5 bases). Germline CDR1 SNHLY, CDR2 FYNNEI. This CDR3 is 12 amino acids long. The CDR3 reads CASSRVTQPHHF. The CDR3 nucleotides read TGTGCCAGCTCCAGGGTAACCCAGCCCCACCATTTT.

The rearrangement links TRBV5-1 to TRBJ2-5; 8 nucleotides match TRBD2. This CDR3 has 16 residues. Germline values: CDR1 SGHRS, CDR2 YFSETQ. Losses at the gene ends were 4 bases for V and 5 bases for J; bases not matched to a gene: 13. The CDR3 loop reads CASSQAGTSVLETQYF. The DNA for the CDR3 is TGCGCCAGCAGCCAAGCCGGGACTAGTGTCCTTGAGACCCAGTACTTC.

In the case of this clonotype: A read error may explain this, as a much larger clone is one base away. No conserved phenylalanine or tryptophan ends this CDR3, so it is likely a read error. The chain carries TRBV29-1 and TRBJ1-1; TRBD1 is a possible D gene (5 bases). V dropped 6 bases and J dropped 10 bases, with 24 bases sitting between them. The CDR3 loop spans 14 amino acids. Germline CDR1 reads SQVTM; CDR2 reads ANQGSEA. CDR3 coding DNA: TGCAGCGTCCTGCCCGGGACTCACTCCCTGGGAGCTTTCTAT. Translation: CSVLPGTHSLGAFY.

This clonotype was detected only a few times. The V call is TRBV7-2, the J call TRBJ2-5; D remains unclear. In germline, CDR1 is SGHTA, CDR2 FQGNSA. The CDR3 has 13 amino acids. The V gene lost 3 bases and the J gene lost 5 bases, with 10 bases spanning the gap. CDR3 region: CASSFWSSETQYF. The CDR3 nucleotides read TGTGCCAGCAGCTTCTGGTCGAGCGAGACCCAGTACTTC.

This clonotype was seen more than once but under ten times. The V and J genes are TRBV6-1 and TRBJ2-7; the match to TRBD1 covers 11 bases. From germline, CDR1 is MNHNS and CDR2 SASEGT. The CDR3 sequence is 15 residues long. Unmatched junction bases numbered 10, after V lost 9 bases and J lost 3 bases. The CDR3 protein is CASPPAGTGGYEQYF. CDR3 DNA: TGTGCCAGTCCCCCGGCCGGGACAGGGGGCTACGAGCAGTACTTC.

The chain has TRBV6-5 and TRBJ2-7; TRBD1 matches 10 bases. V was clipped by 4 bases and J by 2 bases; unmatched bases: 5. In germline, CDR1 is MNHEY, CDR2 SVGAGI. The CDR3 is 15 residues long. CDR3 amino acids: CASSSGQGTPYEQYF. CDR3 nucleotide sequence: TGTGCCAGCAGTTCGGGACAGGGGACACCCTACGAGCAGTACTTC.

In its sample, this clonotype was seen a few times. The chain recombines TRBV11-2 with TRBJ1-1, with D hard to call. The ends were cut back, 3 bases at V and 5 bases at J, with 10 bases in the middle. The CDR3 is 13 amino acids. Germline V gene data show CDR1 as SGHAT and CDR2 as FQNNGV. The CDR3 region is CASSFEVETEAFF. Written as DNA, the CDR3 is TGTGCCAGCAGCTTCGAAGTAGAGACTGAAGCTTTCTTT.

This clonotype was picked up a small number of times. The V call is TRBV20-1, the J call TRBJ2-4; possible D gene TRBD2, 6 bases. The V end lost 6 bases, the J end lost 0 bases, and 12 bases lay between the germline ends. Germline assignment: CDR1 DFQATT and CDR2 SNEGSKA (reference sequence). The CDR3 is made up of 14 amino acids. CDR3 DNA sequence: TGCAGTGCGACCCGGGACTTAGCCAAAAACATTCAGTACTTC. Translated: CSATRDLAKNIQYF.

This clonotype was recorded at least ten times. The rearrangement links TRBV5-1 to TRBJ2-7; 8 nucleotides match TRBD1. The V gene's germline CDR1 is SGHRS and CDR2 YFSETQ. V lost 5 bases to trimming and J lost 2 bases; unmatched junction nucleotides: 9. This CDR3 spans 15 amino acids. CDR3 loop: CASRGAGTGTYEQYF. CDR3 in DNA: TGCGCCAGCAGGGGGGCCGGGACAGGAACCTACGAGCAGTACTTC.

The rearrangement links TRBV7-2 to TRBJ1-1, with TRBD1 matching 9 bases. After removal of 4 bases from V and 1 base from J, the junction contained 10 bases not matched to a gene. From germline, CDR1 is SGHTA and CDR2 FQGNSA. CDR3 length equals 17 residues. Written as DNA, the CDR3 is TGTGCCAGCAGCTCCTGGGGGACAGGGAGGAGGAACACTGAAGCTTTCTTT. It codes for CASSSWGTGRRNTEAFF.

This clonotype was detected a few times. V usage is TRBV2 and J usage is TRBJ2-7; D gene ambiguous. Germline V gene data show CDR1 as SNHLY and CDR2 as FYNNEI. The CDR3 covers 14 residues. Trimming cost V 4 bases and J 5 bases, with 15 bases left between them. In nucleotides, the CDR3 is TGTGCCAGCAGTGTCCTACCGATCGGAAACGAGCAGTACGTC. Translation: CASSVLPIGNEQYV.

The sample holds a few counts of this clonotype. The rearrangement uses TRBV4-3 and TRBJ2-5; 7 bases map to TRBD1. CDR3 length: 16 residues. V lost 0 bases to trimming and J lost 4 bases; unmatched junction nucleotides: 8. The germline V gene encodes CDR1 LGHNA and CDR2 YSLEER. The CDR3 loop reads CASSQDPGTEIETQYF. The CDR3 region has the DNA TGCGCCAGCAGCCAAGATCCAGGGACAGAGATAGAGACCCAGTACTTC.

There are many counts of this clonotype. V is TRBV7-3 and J is TRBJ2-3; perhaps TRBD2 as D (6 bases). V lost 2 bases and J lost 0, with 24 bases in between. The CDR3 has 20 amino acids. From germline, CDR1 is SGHTA and CDR2 FQGTGA. The CDR3 DNA reads as TGTGCCAGCAGCTTATTTCCGGGTAGGCGGGGAACCGCTAGCACAGATACGCAGTATTTT. It encodes CASSLFPGRRGTASTDTQYF.

This clonotype was counted between two and nine times. The rearrangement links TRBV6-2 or TRBV6-3 to TRBJ1-3; the D is unclear. Trimming removed 6 bases at V and 0 bases at J, with 9 bases between. There are 14 residues in the CDR3. Per the germline V gene, CDR1 is MNHEY and CDR2 is SVGEGT. Here the CDR3 DNA reads TGTGCCAGCAGCCCGCCCAACTCTGGAAACACCATATATTTT. Protein product: CASSPPNSGNTIYF.